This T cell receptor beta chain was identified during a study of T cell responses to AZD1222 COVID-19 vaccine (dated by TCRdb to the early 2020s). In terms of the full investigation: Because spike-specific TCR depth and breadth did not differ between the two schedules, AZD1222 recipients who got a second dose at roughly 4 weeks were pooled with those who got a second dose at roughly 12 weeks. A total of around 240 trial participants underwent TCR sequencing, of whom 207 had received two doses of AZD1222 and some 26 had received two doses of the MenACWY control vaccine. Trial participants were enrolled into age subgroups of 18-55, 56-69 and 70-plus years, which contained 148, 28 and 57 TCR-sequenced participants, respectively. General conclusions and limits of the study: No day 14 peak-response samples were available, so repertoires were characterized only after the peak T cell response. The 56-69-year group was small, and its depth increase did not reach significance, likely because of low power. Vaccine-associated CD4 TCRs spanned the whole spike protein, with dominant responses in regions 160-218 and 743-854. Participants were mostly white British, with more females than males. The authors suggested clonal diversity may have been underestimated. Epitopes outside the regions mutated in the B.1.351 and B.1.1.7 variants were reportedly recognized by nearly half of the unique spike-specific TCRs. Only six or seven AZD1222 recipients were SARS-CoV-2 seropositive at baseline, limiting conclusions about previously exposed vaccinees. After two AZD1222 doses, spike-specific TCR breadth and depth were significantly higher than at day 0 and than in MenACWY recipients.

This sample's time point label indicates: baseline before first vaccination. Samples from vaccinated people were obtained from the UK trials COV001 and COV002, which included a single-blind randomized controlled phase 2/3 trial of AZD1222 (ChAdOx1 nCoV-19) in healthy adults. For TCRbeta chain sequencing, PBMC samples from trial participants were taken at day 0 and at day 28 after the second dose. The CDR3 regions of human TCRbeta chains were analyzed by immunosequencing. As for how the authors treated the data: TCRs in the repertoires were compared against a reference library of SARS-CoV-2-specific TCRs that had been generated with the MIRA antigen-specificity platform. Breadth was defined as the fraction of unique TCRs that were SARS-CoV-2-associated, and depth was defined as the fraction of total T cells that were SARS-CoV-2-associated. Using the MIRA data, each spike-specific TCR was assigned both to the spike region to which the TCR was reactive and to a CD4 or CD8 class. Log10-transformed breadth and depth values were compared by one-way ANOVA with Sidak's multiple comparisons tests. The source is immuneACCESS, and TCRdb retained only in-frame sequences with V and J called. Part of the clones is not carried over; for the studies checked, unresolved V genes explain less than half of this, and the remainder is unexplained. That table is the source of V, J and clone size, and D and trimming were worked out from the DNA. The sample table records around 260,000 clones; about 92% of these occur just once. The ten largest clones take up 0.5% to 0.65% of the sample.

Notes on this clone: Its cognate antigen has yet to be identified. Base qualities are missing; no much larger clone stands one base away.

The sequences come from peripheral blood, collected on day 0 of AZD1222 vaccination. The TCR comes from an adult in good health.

Here the CDR3 is given as CASSPAPSGEAFF. Read as DNA, the sequence is TGTGCCAGCAGTCCCGCCCCTTCTGGTGAAGCTTTCTTT. This chain is built from TRBV2 and TRBJ1-1; no confident D gene assignment can be made. Including cysteine and phenylalanine, the CDR3 has 13 amino acids. Of the read, only the CDR3 DNA is kept; its 39 bases are in frame from base 1. Via the germline V gene, CDR1 is SNHLY and CDR2 FYNNEI. V is shortened by 5 bases, J by 7 bases, and the region joining them spans 14 bases.